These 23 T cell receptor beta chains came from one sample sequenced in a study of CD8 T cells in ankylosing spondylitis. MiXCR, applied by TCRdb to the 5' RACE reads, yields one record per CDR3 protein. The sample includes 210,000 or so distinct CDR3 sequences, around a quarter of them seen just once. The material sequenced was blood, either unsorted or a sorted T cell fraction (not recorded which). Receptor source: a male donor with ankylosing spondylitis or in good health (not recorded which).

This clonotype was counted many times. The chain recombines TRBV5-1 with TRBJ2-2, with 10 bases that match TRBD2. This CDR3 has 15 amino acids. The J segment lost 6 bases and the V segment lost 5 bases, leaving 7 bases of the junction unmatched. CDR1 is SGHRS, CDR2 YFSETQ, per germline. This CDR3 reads CASRGGTSDPGELFF. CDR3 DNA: TGCGCCAGCAGAGGCGGGACTAGCGATCCCGGGGAGCTGTTTTTT.

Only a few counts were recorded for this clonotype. CDR3 protein: CASTLGDRDTGELFF. In DNA form, the CDR3 reads TGTGCCAGCACCTTGGGGGACAGGGACACCGGGGAGCTGTTTTTT. The rearrangement uses TRBV12-3 or TRBV12-4 and TRBJ2-2, with TRBD1 matching over 9 bases. V gave up 7 bases and J gave up 3 bases; unmatched junction bases: 6. The CDR3 contains 15 residues.

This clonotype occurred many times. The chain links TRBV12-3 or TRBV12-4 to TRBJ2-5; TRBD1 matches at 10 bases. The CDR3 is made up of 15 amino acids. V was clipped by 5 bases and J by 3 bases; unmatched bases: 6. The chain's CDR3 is CASSSSGTGEETQYF. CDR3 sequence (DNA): TGTGCCAGCAGTAGCTCTGGGACAGGGGAAGAGACCCAGTACTTC.

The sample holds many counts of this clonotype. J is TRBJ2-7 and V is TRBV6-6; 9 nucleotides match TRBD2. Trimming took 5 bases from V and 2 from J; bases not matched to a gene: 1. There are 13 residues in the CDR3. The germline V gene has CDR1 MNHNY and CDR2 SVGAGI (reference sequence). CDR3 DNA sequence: TGTGCCAGCAGTAGACTAGCGGCCTACGAGCAGTACTTC. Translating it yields CASSRLAAYEQYF.

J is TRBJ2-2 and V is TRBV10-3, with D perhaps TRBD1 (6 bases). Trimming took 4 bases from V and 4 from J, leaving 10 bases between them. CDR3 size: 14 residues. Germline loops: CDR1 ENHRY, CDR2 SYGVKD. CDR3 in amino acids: CAISVDSGTGELFF. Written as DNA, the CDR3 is TGTGCCATCAGTGTGGACAGCGGCACCGGGGAGCTGTTTTTT.

The CDR3 sequence is CASQTSGISGELFF. The CDR3 bases are TGTGCCAGCCAGACTAGCGGGATCTCAGGGGAGCTGTTTTTT. The gene calls are TRBV6-1 and TRBJ2-2; 11 bases match TRBD2. Germline CDR1 MNHNS, CDR2 SASEGT. Losses at the gene ends were 8 bases for V and 8 bases for J; bases not matched to a gene: 7. The CDR3 extends over 14 amino acids.

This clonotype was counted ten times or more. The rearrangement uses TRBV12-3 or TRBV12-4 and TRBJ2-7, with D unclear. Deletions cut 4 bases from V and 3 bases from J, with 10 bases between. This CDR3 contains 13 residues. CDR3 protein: CASSWSLGYEQYF. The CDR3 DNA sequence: TGTGCCAGCAGTTGGAGCCTCGGCTACGAGCAGTACTTC.

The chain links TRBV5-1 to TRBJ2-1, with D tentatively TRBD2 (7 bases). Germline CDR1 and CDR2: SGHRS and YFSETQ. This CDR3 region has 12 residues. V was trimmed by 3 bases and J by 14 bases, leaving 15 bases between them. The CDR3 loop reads CASSSTGGGEFF. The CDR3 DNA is TGCGCCAGCAGCTCGACAGGAGGGGGGGAGTTCTTC.

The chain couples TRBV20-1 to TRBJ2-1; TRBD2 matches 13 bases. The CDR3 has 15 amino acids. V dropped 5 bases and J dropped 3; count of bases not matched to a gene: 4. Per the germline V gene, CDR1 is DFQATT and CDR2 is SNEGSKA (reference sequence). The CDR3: CSAGTSGTVYNEQFF. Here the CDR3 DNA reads TGCAGTGCTGGGACTAGCGGGACCGTCTACAATGAGCAGTTCTTC.

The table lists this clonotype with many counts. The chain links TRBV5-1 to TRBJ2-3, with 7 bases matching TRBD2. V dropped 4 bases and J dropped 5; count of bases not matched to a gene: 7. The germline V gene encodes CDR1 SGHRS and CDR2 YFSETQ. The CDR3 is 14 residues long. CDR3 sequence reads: CASSPRSGLDTQYF. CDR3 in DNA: TGCGCCAGCAGCCCTCGTAGCGGGTTAGATACGCAGTATTTT.

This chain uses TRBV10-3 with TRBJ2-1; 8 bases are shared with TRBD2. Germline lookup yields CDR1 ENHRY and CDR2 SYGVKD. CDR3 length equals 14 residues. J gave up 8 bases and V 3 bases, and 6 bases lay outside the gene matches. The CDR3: CAISDGGVEDEQFF. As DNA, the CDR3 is TGTGCCATCAGTGACGGGGGGGTCGAGGATGAGCAGTTCTTC.

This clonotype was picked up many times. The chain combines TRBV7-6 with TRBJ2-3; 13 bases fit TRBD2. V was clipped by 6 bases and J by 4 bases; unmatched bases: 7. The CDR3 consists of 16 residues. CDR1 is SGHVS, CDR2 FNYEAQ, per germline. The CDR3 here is CASSRWGLAGPDTQYF. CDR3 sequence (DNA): TGTGCCAGCAGTCGTTGGGGACTAGCGGGACCAGATACGCAGTATTTT.

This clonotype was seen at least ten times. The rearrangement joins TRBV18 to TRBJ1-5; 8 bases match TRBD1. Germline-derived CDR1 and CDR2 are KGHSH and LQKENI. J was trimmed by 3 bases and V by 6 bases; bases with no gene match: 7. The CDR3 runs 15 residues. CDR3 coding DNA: TGTGCCAGCTCGGATCGACAGGGGTACAATCAGCCCCAGCATTTT. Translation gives CASSDRQGYNQPQHF.

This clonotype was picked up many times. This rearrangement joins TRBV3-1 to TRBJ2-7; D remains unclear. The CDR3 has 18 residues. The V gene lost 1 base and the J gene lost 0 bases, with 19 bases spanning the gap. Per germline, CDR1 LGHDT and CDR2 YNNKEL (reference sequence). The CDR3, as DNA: TGTGCCAGCAGCCAAGGCCACGGTGGTGGTGGAGTCTCCTACGAGCAGTACTTC. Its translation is CASSQGHGGGGVSYEQYF.

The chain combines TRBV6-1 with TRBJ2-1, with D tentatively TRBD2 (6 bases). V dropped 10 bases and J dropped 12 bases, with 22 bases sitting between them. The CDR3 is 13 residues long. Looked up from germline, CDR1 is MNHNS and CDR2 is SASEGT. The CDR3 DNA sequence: TGTGCCACCGCCATCCCCGGGACTGGAACGCAGTTCTTC. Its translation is CATAIPGTGTQFF.

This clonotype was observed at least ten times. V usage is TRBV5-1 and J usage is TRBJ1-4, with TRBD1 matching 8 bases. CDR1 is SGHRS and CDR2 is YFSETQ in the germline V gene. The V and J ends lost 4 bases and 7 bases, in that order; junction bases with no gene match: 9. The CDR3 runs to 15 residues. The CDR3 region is CASSVVNDRGEKLFF. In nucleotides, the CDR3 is TGCGCCAGCAGCGTTGTAAATGACAGGGGTGAAAAACTGTTTTTT.

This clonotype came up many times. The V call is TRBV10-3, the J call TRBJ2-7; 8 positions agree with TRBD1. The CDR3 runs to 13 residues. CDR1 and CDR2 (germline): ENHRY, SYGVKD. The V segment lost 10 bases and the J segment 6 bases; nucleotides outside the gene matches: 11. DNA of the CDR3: TGTGCCACTGGACAGGGCCCCGTTAGCGAGCAGTACTTC. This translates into CATGQGPVSEQYF.

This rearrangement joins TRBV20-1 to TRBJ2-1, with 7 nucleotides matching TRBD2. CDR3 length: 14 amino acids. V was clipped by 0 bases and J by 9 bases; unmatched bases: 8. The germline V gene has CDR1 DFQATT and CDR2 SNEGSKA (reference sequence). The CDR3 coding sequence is TGCAGTGCTAGAGATCGGGCTAGCGGCGGTGAGCAGTTCTTC. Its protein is CSARDRASGGEQFF.

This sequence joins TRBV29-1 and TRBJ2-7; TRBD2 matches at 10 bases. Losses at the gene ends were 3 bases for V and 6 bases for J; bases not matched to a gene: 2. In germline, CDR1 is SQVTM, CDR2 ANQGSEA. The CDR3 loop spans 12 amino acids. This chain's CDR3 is CSVDLAGGEQYF. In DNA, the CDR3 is TGCAGCGTTGATTTAGCGGGAGGCGAGCAGTACTTC.

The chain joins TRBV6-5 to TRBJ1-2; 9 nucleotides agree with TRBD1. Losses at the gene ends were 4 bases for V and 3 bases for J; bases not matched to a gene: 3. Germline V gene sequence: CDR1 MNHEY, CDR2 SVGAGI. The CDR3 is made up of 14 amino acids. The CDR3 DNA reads TGTGCCAGCAGTTTAGGACAGGGGTACTATGGCTACACCTTC. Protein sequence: CASSLGQGYYGYTF.

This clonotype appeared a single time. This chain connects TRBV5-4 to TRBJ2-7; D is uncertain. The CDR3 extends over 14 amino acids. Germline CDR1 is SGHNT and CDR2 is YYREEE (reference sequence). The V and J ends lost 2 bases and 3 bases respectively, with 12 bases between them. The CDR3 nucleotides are TGTGCCAGCAGCTTATCGGGCAGATTCTACGAGCAGTACTTC. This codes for CASSLSGRFYEQYF. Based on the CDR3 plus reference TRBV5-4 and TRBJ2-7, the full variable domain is ETGVTQSPTHLIKTRGQQVTLRCSSQSGHNTVSWYQQALGQGPQFIFQYYREEENGRGNFPPRFSGLQFPNYSSELNVNALELDDSALYLCASSLSGRFYEQYFGPGTRLTVT.

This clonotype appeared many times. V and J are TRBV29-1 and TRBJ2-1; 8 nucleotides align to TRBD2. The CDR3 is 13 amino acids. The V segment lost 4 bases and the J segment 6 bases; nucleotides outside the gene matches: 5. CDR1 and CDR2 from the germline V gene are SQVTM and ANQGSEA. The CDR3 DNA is TGCAGCGTTGCCGGGAGGGACTCCAATGAGCAGTTCTTC. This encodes CSVAGRDSNEQFF.

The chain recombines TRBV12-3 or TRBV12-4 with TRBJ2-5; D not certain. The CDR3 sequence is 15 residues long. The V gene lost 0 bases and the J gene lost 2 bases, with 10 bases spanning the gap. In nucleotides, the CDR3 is TGTGCCAGCAGTTTAGCGCTGCCATCTCAAGAGACCCAGTACTTC. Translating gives CASSLALPSQETQYF.